A selection of T cell receptor beta chains follows, all from one sample in a study of T cells in Graves' hyperthyroidism and ophthalmopathy. Via MiXCR, TCRdb re-called the multiplex PCR reads, giving one row per CDR3 protein. The table shows more than 500,000 distinct CDR3 sequences, with about 17% occurring only once. What was sequenced was blood. The receptors stem from a woman aged 25 to 39 with Graves' hyperthyroidism. The CDR3 runs from the conserved cysteine through the conserved F or W. D genes are given only for firm matches. Not all rows give a size; the values are once, few, many and, for expanded clones, a class.

cdr3_nt: TGTGCCAGCAGTCCCCGGACAGGGTTAAGTGGGGCCAACGTCCTGACTTTC; cdr3_aa: CASSPRTGLSGANVLTF; v_call: TRBV27; j_call: TRBJ2-6; d_call: TRBD1; clone_size: .
cdr3_nt: TGTGCCAGCAGCCCCCTGAGGGGGTACTATGGCTACACCTTC; cdr3_aa: CASSPLRGYYGYTF; v_call: TRBV7-9; j_call: TRBJ1-2; d_call: .; clone_size: .
cdr3_nt: TGCGCCAGCAGCGGGACTAGCGGGAGCTCCTACAATGAGCAGTTCTTC; cdr3_aa: CASSGTSGSSYNEQFF; v_call: TRBV5-1; j_call: TRBJ2-1; d_call: TRBD2; clone_size: many
cdr3_nt: TGTGCCAGCAGTTTCGAGGTCTCATACGAGCAGTACTTC; cdr3_aa: CASSFEVSYEQYF; v_call: TRBV27; j_call: TRBJ2-7; d_call: .; clone_size: many
cdr3_nt: TGTGCCAGCAGCGCAGGAGGGGTAGCGGGAGCCAATGAGCAGTTCTTC; cdr3_aa: CASSAGGVAGANEQFF; v_call: TRBV7-2; j_call: TRBJ2-1; d_call: TRBD2; clone_size: .
cdr3_nt: TGCGCCAGCAGCTTAGGTGCAGGTAGACATGAAGGGTTTTCGAACACTGAAGCTTTCTTT; cdr3_aa: CASSLGAGRHEGFSNTEAFF; v_call: TRBV5-1; j_call: TRBJ1-1; d_call: .; clone_size: .
cdr3_nt: TGTGCCAGCAGCTTGGACAGTAAGAACACTGAAGCTTTCTTT; cdr3_aa: CASSLDSKNTEAFF; v_call: TRBV5-4; j_call: TRBJ1-1; d_call: .; clone_size: many
cdr3_nt: TGTGCCAGCAGTTTAATAGGGCAGCAAGAGACCCAGTACTTC; cdr3_aa: CASSLIGQQETQYF; v_call: TRBV27; j_call: TRBJ2-5; d_call: .; clone_size: .
cdr3_nt: TGTGCCAGCAGCGCGAGGACAGGGAACACTGAAGCTTTCTTT; cdr3_aa: CASSARTGNTEAFF; v_call: TRBV11-2; j_call: TRBJ1-1; d_call: TRBD1; clone_size: many
cdr3_nt: TGTGCCAGCAGCTCTTATCGCACAGACACTGAAGCTTTCTTT; cdr3_aa: CASSSYRTDTEAFF; v_call: TRBV7-2; j_call: TRBJ1-1; d_call: .; clone_size: many
cdr3_nt: TGCAGTGCTAAAGTGACTAGCGGGAGCTCCTACGAGCAGTACTTC; cdr3_aa: CSAKVTSGSSYEQYF; v_call: TRBV20-1; j_call: TRBJ2-7; d_call: TRBD2; clone_size: .
cdr3_nt: TGCGCCAGCAGCTTGGATGGCCAGTATGGCTACACCTTC; cdr3_aa: CASSLDGQYGYTF; v_call: TRBV5-1; j_call: TRBJ1-2; d_call: .; clone_size: many
cdr3_nt: TGTGCCAGCAGCCAGGGACTAGCGGTATACAATGAGCAGTTCTTC; cdr3_aa: CASSQGLAVYNEQFF; v_call: TRBV3-1; j_call: TRBJ2-1; d_call: TRBD2; clone_size: many
cdr3_nt: TGTGCCAGCAGTTTTGAAACCGGGACAGGGGCTGAAAAACTGTTTTTT; cdr3_aa: CASSFETGTGAEKLFF; v_call: TRBV27; j_call: TRBJ1-4; d_call: TRBD1; clone_size: .